The rows below give T cell receptor beta chains drawn from one sample of a study of shared clonotypes between healthy human individuals. The method was immunoSEQ multiplex PCR; TCRdb's version includes in-frame clones alone and lacks a portion of them. Here the sample spans fewer than 1.6 million clones, approximately 98.5% being singletons. Sequenced sample: naive CD4+ T cells sorted from blood. These receptor sequences come from a young man in good health. CDR3s include the opening cysteine and the closing phenylalanine or tryptophan. D genes are given only for firm matches. A clone size is listed for some rows: how often the clone was seen (once, few, many), or a class if it is expanded.

D | size | J | V | DNA | CDR3
TRBD2 | . | TRBJ2-7 | TRBV30 | TGTGCCTGGAGCGAAGAGTGGGGGACTAGGGTTACCTACGAGCAGTACTTC | CAWSEEWGTRVTYEQYF
TRBD1 | . | TRBJ1-5 | TRBV19 | TGTGCCAGTAGTATGGGGACAGGCAAGAATCAGCCCCAGCATTTT | CASSMGTGKNQPQHF
TRBD1 | . | TRBJ2-7 | TRBV9 | TGTGCCAGCAGCGTAGGAGAGGGGGCCGGTTTCGAGCAGTACTTC | CASSVGEGAGFEQYF
TRBD1 | . | TRBJ2-7 | TRBV10-2 | TGCGCCAGCACTCCGGGACAGACGCACGAGCAGTACTTC | CASTPGQTHEQYF
. | . | TRBJ2-1 | TRBV7-3 | TGTGCCAGCAGCTTAAACCCACAGGGAATCGGCAATGAGCAGTTCTTC | CASSLNPQGIGNEQFF
TRBD1 | . | TRBJ2-1 | TRBV18 | TGTGCCAGCTCCCGGACAGGGGGGCCTTACAATGAGCAGTTCTTC | CASSRTGGPYNEQFF
. | . | TRBJ2-7 | TRBV4-2 | TGTGCCAGCAGCCATGGTATCACCGAGCAGTACTTC | CASSHGITEQYF
. | . | TRBJ1-5 | TRBV7-9 | TGTGCCAGCAGCTTAGGTCACGGCGGAGGTAGCAATCAGCCCCAGCATTTT | CASSLGHGGGSNQPQHF
. | once | TRBJ2-7 | TRBV19 | TGTGCCAGTAGTATCCAGGGAAGGATCTCCTACGAGCAGTACTTC | CASSIQGRISYEQYF
TRBD2 | . | TRBJ2-3 | TRBV9 | TGTGCCAGCAGCGTAGGTATAGCGGGAGGAACAGATACGCAGTATTTT | CASSVGIAGGTDTQYF